Following are 16 T cell receptor beta chains from one sample sequenced in a study of Tregs in tolerant kidney transplant recipients. Measured with immunoSEQ multiplex PCR; TCRdb has only the in-frame clones, and not every one. Found here are tens of thousands of clones, less than 90% of them singletons; the top ten hold around 0.38%. Sample: CD4+ T cells from blood, taken before the transplant. These receptors all come from a human donor who received a combined kidney and bone marrow transplant.

The CDR3 region is CASSLPRGTEAFF. The CDR3 nucleotides read TGTGCCAGCAGTTTACCCAGGGGTACTGAAGCTTTCTTT. This chain connects TRBV28 to TRBJ1-1; the D gene is possibly TRBD1 (6 bases). V was trimmed by 2 bases and J by 5 bases, leaving 9 bases between them. The CDR3 runs 13 residues. The germline gives CDR1 MDHEN, CDR2 SYDVKM.

The chain employs TRBV30 and TRBJ2-3; unclear D gene. The CDR3 covers 11 residues. V lost 5 bases, J lost 4 bases, and 7 bases lay in between. Per the germline V gene, CDR1 is GTSNPN and CDR2 is SVGIG (reference sequence). The CDR3 sequence is CAWHTADTQYF. Here the CDR3 DNA reads TGTGCCTGGCATACGGCAGATACGCAGTATTTT.

The rearrangement uses TRBV18 and TRBJ2-7; 8 bases line up with TRBD1. Trimming removed 1 base from V and 0 bases from J; junction bases left unmatched: 2. Germline V lookup: CDR1 KGHSH, CDR2 LQKENI. The CDR3 extends over 15 amino acids. CDR3 coding DNA: TGTGCCAGCTCACCACGGACAGGGAACTCCTACGAGCAGTACTTC. Residues: CASSPRTGNSYEQYF. The entire variable domain, with the rest obtained from reference TRBV18 and TRBJ2-7, is as follows: NAGVMQNPRHLVRRRGQEARLRCSPMKGHSHVYWYRQLPEEGLKFMVYLQKENIIDESGMPKERFSAEFPKEGPSILRIQQVVRGDSAAYFCASSPRTGNSYEQYFGPGTRLTVT.

The chain is built from TRBV7-2 and TRBJ2-4; the match to TRBD2 covers 13 bases. CDR1 and CDR2 (germline): SGHTA, FQGNSA. V lost 0 bases to trimming and J lost 9 bases; unmatched junction nucleotides: 8. This CDR3 is 17 amino acids long. As DNA, the CDR3 is TGTGCCAGCAGCTTAGCCAGACTAGCGGGAGGACCGGGCATTCAGTACTTC. It specifies CASSLARLAGGPGIQYF.

The J gene is TRBJ2-7, the V gene TRBV6-5; 8 nucleotides agree with TRBD2. CDR1 and CDR2 from the germline V gene are MNHEY and SVGAGI. The CDR3 has 14 amino acids. The V and J ends lost 8 bases and 2 bases, in that order; junction bases with no gene match: 8. This CDR3 reads CASRRGAGAYEQYF. DNA for the CDR3: TGTGCCAGCCGAAGAGGAGCGGGAGCCTACGAGCAGTACTTC.

The V call is TRBV15, the J call TRBJ1-4; weak D call: TRBD1 (6 bases). The V end lost 3 bases, the J end lost 4 bases, and 12 bases lay between the germline ends. There are 15 residues in the CDR3. CDR1 and CDR2 (germline): LNHNV, YYDKDF (reference sequence). The CDR3 bases are TGTGCCACCAGCAGCGGGGGGGCGAGTAATGAAAAACTGTTTTTT. Translating it yields CATSSGGASNEKLFF.

The rearrangement joins TRBV27 to TRBJ2-7, with 13 bases aligning to TRBD2. Losses at the gene ends were 10 bases for V and 4 bases for J; bases not matched to a gene: 7. The CDR3 contains 14 residues. Germline CDR1 and CDR2: MNHEY and SMNVEV (reference sequence). The CDR3 loop reads CATMTSGRTYEQYF. The CDR3 region has the DNA TGTGCCACCATGACTAGCGGGAGGACATACGAGCAGTACTTC.

This clone was seen a handful of times. The chain employs TRBV5-1 and TRBJ2-7, with TRBD2 matching over 8 bases. The CDR3 contains 15 residues. The V gene end was trimmed by 4 bases and the J gene end by 3 bases; junction bases not matched to a gene: 9. Germline V gene lookup returns CDR1 SGHRS and CDR2 YFSETQ. CDR3 in amino acids: CASSLLSGSGYEQYF. CDR3 coding DNA: TGCGCCAGCAGCCTTCTAAGCGGGAGTGGCTACGAGCAGTACTTC.

This clone was seen a single time. CDR3 sequence reads: CASSATSGSGTDTQYF. DNA of the CDR3: TGTGCCAGCAGTGCCACTAGCGGGAGTGGTACAGATACGCAGTATTTT. V and J are TRBV6-1 and TRBJ2-3; 11 positions agree with TRBD2. V trimming: 4 bases; J trimming: 3 bases; junction bases outside the gene matches: 6. There are 16 residues in the CDR3. CDR1 is MNHNS and CDR2 is SASEGT in the germline V gene.

The V gene is TRBV5-4, the J gene TRBJ1-3, with 8 bases fitting TRBD1. V dropped 3 bases and J dropped 3; count of bases not matched to a gene: 8. Looked up from germline, CDR1 is SGHNT and CDR2 is YYREEE (reference sequence). The CDR3 covers 16 residues. The CDR3 reads CASSSGQGLLGNTIYF. CDR3 nucleotides: TGTGCCAGCAGCTCAGGACAGGGTTTACTTGGAAACACCATATATTTT. Drawing the rest from reference TRBV5-4 and TRBJ1-3, the complete variable domain is ETGVTQSPTHLIKTRGQQVTLRCSSQSGHNTVSWYQQALGQGPQFIFQYYREEENGRGNFPPRFSGLQFPNYSSELNVNALELDDSALYLCASSSGQGLLGNTIYFGEGSWLTVV.

V gene TRBV18 combines with J gene TRBJ2-5; 8 bases match TRBD1. Germline V lookup: CDR1 KGHSH, CDR2 LQKENI. V lost 3 bases to trimming and J lost 4 bases; unmatched junction nucleotides: 16. This CDR3 region has 18 residues. In DNA form, the CDR3 reads TGTGCCAGCTCACCGACCGGACGGACAGGGTATGGGGGAGAGACCCAGTACTTC. Protein sequence: CASSPTGRTGYGGETQYF.

The chain combines TRBV6-6 with TRBJ2-1, with 9 bases lining up with TRBD2. CDR1 and CDR2 from the germline V gene are MNHNY and SVGAGI (reference sequence). CDR3 length: 14 amino acids. Trimming cost V 6 bases and J 4 bases; bases outside gene matches: 4. CDR3 loop: CASRREGTYNEQFF. The CDR3 DNA reads as TGTGCCAGCAGGCGGGAGGGCACTTACAATGAGCAGTTCTTC.

With respect to this clone: One end of the junction fails to match germline, which may point to a read error. Other DNA sequences within the sample encode an identical CDR3. This chain connects TRBV7-7 to TRBJ2-5; 7 positions match TRBD2. Germline V gene sequence: CDR1 SSHAT, CDR2 FNYEAQ (reference sequence). The CDR3 loop spans 14 amino acids. The CDR3 DNA sequence: TGTGCTAGCAGCCTTGGGACTACCCAAGAGACCCAGTACTTC. This sequence encodes CASSLGTTQETQYF.

The chain recombines TRBV2 with TRBJ1-5; the match to TRBD1 covers 9 bases. This CDR3 comprises 16 residues. The trim removed 5 bases at V and 3 bases at J, leaving 8 bases unmatched. Germline V gives CDR1 SNHLY, CDR2 FYNNEI. Written as DNA, the CDR3 is TGTGCCAGCAGTCGGACCGGGACAGGGAACAATCAGCCCCAGCATTTT. Translation: CASSRTGTGNNQPQHF. The full variable domain, in which reference TRBV2 and TRBJ1-5 provide the parts outside the CDR3, is EPEVTQTPSHQVTQMGQEVILRCVPISNHLYFYWYRQILGQKVEFLVSFYNNEISEKSEIFDDQFSVERPDGSNFTLKIRSTKLEDSAMYFCASSRTGTGNNQPQHFGDGTRLSIL.

The chain carries TRBV2 and TRBJ2-3, with a weak D call TRBD1 (6 bases). The CDR3 contains 15 residues. Germline values: CDR1 SNHLY, CDR2 FYNNEI. Trimming shortened V by 6 bases and J by 1 base, and 14 bases separated the two germline ends. The CDR3 protein is CASRNREGGTDTQYF. The CDR3, as DNA: TGTGCCAGCAGGAACAGGGAAGGGGGCACAGATACGCAGTATTTT.

This clone was detected only once. The chain joins TRBV7-3 to TRBJ2-3; no clear D. CDR3 length equals 13 residues. Germline V gene sequence: CDR1 SGHTA, CDR2 FQGTGA. Trimming removed 5 bases at V and 5 bases at J, with 11 bases between. CDR3 nucleotide sequence: TGTGCCAGCAGCCTAGGAATGGGAGATACGCAGTATTTT. Translation gives CASSLGMGDTQYF. The full variable domain, in which reference TRBV7-3 and TRBJ2-3 provide the parts outside the CDR3, is GAGVSQTPSNKVTEKGKYVELRCDPISGHTALYWYRQSLGQGPEFLIYFQGTGAADDSGLPNDRFFAVRPEGSVSTLKIQRTERGDSAVYLCASSLGMGDTQYFGPGTRLTVL.